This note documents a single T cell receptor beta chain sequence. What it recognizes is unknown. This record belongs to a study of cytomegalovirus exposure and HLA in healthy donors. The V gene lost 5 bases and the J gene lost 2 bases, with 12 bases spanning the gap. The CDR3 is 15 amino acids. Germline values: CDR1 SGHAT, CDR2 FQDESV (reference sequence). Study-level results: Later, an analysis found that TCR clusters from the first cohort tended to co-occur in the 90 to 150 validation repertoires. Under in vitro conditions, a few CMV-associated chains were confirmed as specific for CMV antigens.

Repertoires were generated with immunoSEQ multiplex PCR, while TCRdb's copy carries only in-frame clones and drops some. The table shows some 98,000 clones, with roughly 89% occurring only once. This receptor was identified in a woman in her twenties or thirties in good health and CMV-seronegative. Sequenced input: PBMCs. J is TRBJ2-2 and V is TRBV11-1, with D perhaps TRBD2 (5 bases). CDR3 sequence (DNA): TGTGCCAGCAGCCCGGAGGTCACTAACACCGGGGAGCTGTTTTTT. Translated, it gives CASSPEVTNTGELFF. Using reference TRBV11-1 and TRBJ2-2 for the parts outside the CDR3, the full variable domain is EAEVAQSPRYKITEKSQAVAFWCDPISGHATLYWYRQILGQGPELLVQFQDESVVDDSQLPKDRFSAERLKGVDSTLKIQPAELGDSAMYLCASSPEVTNTGELFFGEGSRLTVL.